These 16 T cell receptor beta chains were sequenced from one sample in a study of PD-1 blockade in classical Hodgkin lymphoma. Relapse after autologous stem cell transplantation occurred in every patient, and brentuximab vedotin exposure varied. Here immunoSEQ multiplex PCR was the method, and the copy in TCRdb shows in-frame clones only, minus some. The table shows 20,000 to 25,000 clones, with 70% to 85% occurring only once. The material was peripheral blood mononuclear cells (PBMCs), obtained before the second cycle of nivolumab. All receptors derive from a human donor with classical Hodgkin lymphoma.

In this sample, this clone turned up a few times. J is TRBJ1-2 and V is TRBV2, with TRBD1 matching 8 bases. Germline V gives CDR1 SNHLY, CDR2 FYNNEI. The CDR3 contains 13 residues. J gave up 8 bases and V 4 bases, and 6 bases lay outside the gene matches. CDR3 loop: CASSGGTGEGYTF. The CDR3 nucleotides are TGTGCCAGCAGTGGAGGGACAGGAGAGGGCTACACCTTC.

Details on this clone: Other DNA sequences from this sample encode an identical CDR3 as well. This chain connects TRBV19 to TRBJ1-2, with D possibly TRBD1 on 5 matching bases. V was cut by 3 bases and J by 6 bases, with 11 bases left in between. The CDR3 is 13 residues long. The V gene's germline CDR1 is LNHDA and CDR2 SQIVND (reference sequence). The CDR3 DNA sequence: TGTGCCAGTAGTATTGGAAGGGGCGATGGCTACACCTTC. Translating gives CASSIGRGDGYTF.

This chain uses TRBV19 with TRBJ2-3; D is ambiguous. The V end was cut by 3 bases, the J end by 2 bases, with 9 bases between. This CDR3 spans 14 amino acids. Germline-derived CDR1 and CDR2 are LNHDA and SQIVND (reference sequence). CDR3 amino acids: CASSIVPNTDTQYF. The CDR3 DNA reads as TGTGCCAGTAGTATCGTCCCGAACACAGATACGCAGTATTTT.

This clone was observed a few times. The chain has TRBV4-2 and TRBJ1-2; the D is unclear. This CDR3 contains 15 residues. The V gene lost 0 bases and the J gene lost 5 bases, with 13 bases spanning the gap. Per germline, CDR1 LGHNA and CDR2 YNFKEQ. Here the CDR3 DNA reads TGTGCCAGCAGCCAAGACGGCTCCGAAGGATATGGCTACACCTTC. Its protein is CASSQDGSEGYGYTF.

The chain combines TRBV5-6 with TRBJ1-6, with 11 nucleotides matching TRBD1. V dropped 4 bases and J dropped 9; count of bases not matched to a gene: 3. Germline values: CDR1 SGHDT, CDR2 YYEEEE. The CDR3 consists of 14 residues. The CDR3 protein is CASSRTGGFSPLHF. The CDR3, as DNA: TGTGCCAGCAGCCGGACAGGGGGCTTTTCACCCCTCCACTTT.

A word on this clone: Other DNA sequences of this sample code for an identical CDR3. J is TRBJ1-1 and V is TRBV4-3; D is possibly TRBD1 (6 bases). The CDR3 is 15 amino acids. Trimming shortened V by 3 bases and J by 1 base, and 12 bases separated the two germline ends. Germline loops: CDR1 LGHNA, CDR2 YSLEER. The DNA for the CDR3 is TGCGCCAGCAGCCATTCGGACAGAAGGAACACTGAAGCTTTCTTT. Residues: CASSHSDRRNTEAFF.

V is TRBV19 and J is TRBJ1-4, with 8 bases that match TRBD1. There are 15 residues in the CDR3. The V and J ends lost 6 bases and 1 base, in that order; junction bases with no gene match: 4. Germline CDR1 is LNHDA and CDR2 is SQIVND (reference sequence). The chain's CDR3 is CASRAGQGTNEKLFF. In nucleotides, the CDR3 is TGTGCCAGTAGGGCTGGACAGGGAACTAATGAAAAACTGTTTTTT.

V and J are TRBV7-6 and TRBJ2-3, with D possibly TRBD2 on 7 matching bases. CDR3 size: 17 residues. V lost 5 bases, J lost 2 bases, and 20 bases lay in between. Looked up from germline, CDR1 is SGHVS and CDR2 is FNYEAQ. The CDR3 DNA is TGTGCCAGCAGCCCCTTGGCTTACGGGGGGCACACAGATACGCAGTATTTT. This codes for CASSPLAYGGHTDTQYF.

V and J are TRBV19 and TRBJ1-2; TRBD1 aligns across 12 bases. The CDR3 contains 14 residues. CDR1 and CDR2 from the germline V gene are LNHDA and SQIVND (reference sequence). The ends lost 7 bases at V and 5 bases at J; junction bases unmatched: 5. In DNA, the CDR3 is TGTGCCAGTATCCCGGGACAGGGGGCGTATGGCTACACCTTC. Its protein is CASIPGQGAYGYTF.

The chain carries TRBV29-1 and TRBJ1-3, with D unresolved. Deletions cut 1 base from V and 4 bases from J, with 5 bases between. This CDR3 comprises 12 residues. CDR1 SQVTM and CDR2 ANQGSEA come from the germline V gene. The CDR3 spells CSVEVAGNTIYF. CDR3 sequence (DNA): TGCAGCGTTGAAGTGGCGGGAAACACCATATATTTT.

There are a few counts of this clone. This rearrangement joins TRBV7-3 to TRBJ1-3, with D tentatively TRBD1 (6 bases). V gave up 5 bases and J gave up 3 bases, with 11 bases separating them. CDR3 length: 14 residues. Looked up from germline, CDR1 is SGHTA and CDR2 is FQGTGA. The CDR3: CASSEGGGGNTIYF. For the CDR3, the DNA is TGTGCCAGCAGCGAAGGGGGTGGTGGAAACACCATATATTTT.

The J gene is TRBJ1-5, the V gene TRBV30; no clear D. Trimming cost V 2 bases and J 2 bases, with 10 bases left between them. CDR3 length equals 14 residues. Germline V gene lookup returns CDR1 GTSNPN and CDR2 SVGIG (reference sequence). The DNA of the CDR3 is TGTGCCTGGAGTTCCGCAGGAGGCAATCAGCCCCAGCATTTT. Translated, it gives CAWSSAGGNQPQHF.

This clone turned up a few times. The chain uses TRBV5-1 and TRBJ2-7; unclear D gene. From germline, CDR1 is SGHRS and CDR2 YFSETQ. The CDR3 runs to 11 residues. V was clipped by 0 bases and J by 3 bases, with 1 base between them. This CDR3 is CASSLGYEQYF. CDR3 bases: TGCGCCAGCAGCTTGGGCTACGAGCAGTACTTC.

This sequence joins TRBV5-1 and TRBJ1-1; D perhaps matches TRBD1 (6 bases). V lost 4 bases and J lost 2, with 12 bases in between. Germline CDR1 is SGHRS and CDR2 is YFSETQ. The CDR3 has 14 residues. The CDR3 DNA follows: TGCGCCAGCAGCCAACAGGGAGCTAACACTGAAGCTTTCTTT. Translation: CASSQQGANTEAFF.

This clone was found once. V is TRBV27 and J is TRBJ2-2, with 9 bases matching TRBD2. Germline trimming cut 5 bases from V and 8 bases from J; bases unmatched to any gene: 6. This CDR3 comprises 14 residues. Looked up from germline, CDR1 is MNHEY and CDR2 is SMNVEV (reference sequence). CDR3 amino acids: CASSQAGGRGELFF. The CDR3 nucleotides are TGTGCCAGCAGTCAAGCGGGGGGCCGAGGGGAGCTGTTTTTT.

This sequence joins TRBV4-3 and TRBJ1-2, with D unresolved. This CDR3 contains 17 residues. The germline gives CDR1 LGHNA, CDR2 YSLEER. Trimming stripped 1 base from V and 1 base from J, with 16 bases between. Written as DNA, the CDR3 is TGCGCCAGCAGCCAAGCCGGAGGCAGCCTAAATAACTATGGCTACACCTTC. Amino acid sequence: CASSQAGGSLNNYGYTF.